This T cell receptor (beta chain) originates from a study of blood T cells in healthy people across ages (dated by TCRdb to about 2015). Notes on the research overall: Template switching captured roughly one uniquely barcoded TCR beta cDNA molecule per two T cells in model experiments. To track age-related changes in TCR beta repertoire diversity, the study relied on deep sequencing normalized with unique cDNA molecular identifiers. The donors were divided into four age groups: young (average about 16 years), middle-aged (over 35), aged (about 60) and long-lived (roughly 82). To avoid experimental bias, donors of different ages were spread randomly across the sequencing lanes. The study analyzed two additional independent replicas of 1 million unique cDNA reads from the same blood draw for two donors, one aged 18 to 30 and one aged 80 or older.

Turning to this clonotype: The antigen it recognizes is unknown. Per-base quality was not reported, and no clone a single base away is much larger than it.

To prepare the library, 5' RACE was applied. The reads were generated on an Illumina HiSeq 2500. A second PCR of about 6 to 11 cycles was performed with a sample-barcoded 5' primer and a J-beta primer mix. A unique molecular identifier was introduced onto each TCR beta cDNA molecule by a template-switch 5' adaptor carrying 12 random nucleotides. At least 3 million CDR3-containing paired-end reads were obtained from each sample. First-strand cDNA synthesis was performed from all RNA using the Mint cDNA synthesis kit, with priming by a TRBC-specific oligonucleotide. Following uracil-DNA glycosylase treatment, all cDNA underwent a first 18-cycle PCR with the universal primers M1SS and BC2_uni_R. Processing in the source paper ran as follows. For normalization, 1 million high-quality reads were randomly selected from each sample, with every read carrying a distinct molecular identifier. Instead of being binned into consensus sequences, reads that shared molecular identifiers were thrown out. MiTCR, with a Q25 quality threshold and the strictest error-elimination algorithm, was used for CDR3 identification, clonotype clustering and error correction. A nonparametric unseen species model with Euler transformation was used to estimate a lower bound on total TCR beta diversity. TCRdb cleaned the public reads at Q25 with fastp, built clones with MiXCR and kept in-frame beta chains. Merged by CDR3 protein, the rows form single entries marked with the most common genes and DNA. The V and J calls reflect TCRdb's pipeline rather than the authors' work. The sample includes 550,000 to 750,000 distinct CDR3 sequences, with approximately 21% observed a single time. 3% to 4.5% of the sample comes from the top ten.

The CDR3 goes from the cysteine to the phenylalanine over 13 residues. Left in the record is the CDR3 DNA by itself, 39 bases read in frame from the first base. V is pruned by 7 bases and J by 5 bases, leaving 7 bases of the junction without a gene match. CDR1 and CDR2 were assigned from the germline V gene (reference sequence) as LNHDA and SQIVND. The paper as a whole reports these results and caveats: Observed TCR beta diversity per million T cells fell roughly linearly with age, and a significant reduction was already apparent by age around 44. A strong correlation was found between observed TCR beta diversity and the percentage of naive T cells measured by flow cytometry. The CMV infection status of donors was not known, potentially confounding age-related changes in expanded clonotypes. Total diversity estimates from one million sequenced T cells were considered lower bounds and underestimates. Since profiling was done on bulk unsorted PBMCs, naive and antigen-experienced compartments could not be conclusively compared. The long-lived group showed more naive CD4+ T cells, fewer expanded clones and increased TCR diversity than the aged group, suggesting age selection.

Donors were a few dozen systemically healthy Caucasian individuals from Russia aged roughly 6 to 100 years. Each donor gave about 9.7 milliliters of peripheral blood, drawn into EDTA-treated Vacutainer tubes. Ficoll-Paque density-gradient centrifugation was used to isolate PBMCs, with at least 6.5 million per sample. Total RNA, at least 6 micrograms per sample, was extracted from PBMCs with Trizol reagent. For every donor, flow cytometry on a PBMC aliquot measured the percentage of naive CD45RAhigh/CD27high T cells. The specimen sequenced was blood. The sequence came from an older man in good health. The V and J genes are TRBV19 and TRBJ1-1; TRBD1 agrees with 7 junctional bases. For the CDR3, the sequence is CASIAGGVTEAFF. The DNA is as follows: TGTGCCAGTATTGCAGGGGGTGTTACTGAAGCTTTCTTT.